This TCR beta chain was captured by sequencing in a study of regulatory T cells in long-lasting Graves disease. Arm-PCR with iRepertoire HTBI primers amplified the CDR3 regions for these TCR beta libraries. TCRdb fed the multiplex PCR reads into MiXCR, producing one record per CDR3 protein. The sample holds around 450,000 distinct CDR3 sequences, approximately 15% seen once. This CDR3 is built from 14 residues. The germline CDR1 and CDR2 sequences are DFQATT and SNEGSKA (reference sequence). V shed 6 bases and J shed 4 bases, with 17 bases lying between them. This clonotype was recorded many times. Time point described: newly diagnosed GD, antithyroid drugs for less than 3 months. RNA extracted from PBMCs served as the sequencing template. The EDTA tubes were filled with around 9.1 milliliters of drawn peripheral blood. The sample was also linked to a second study, of T cells in Graves' hyperthyroidism and ophthalmopathy. That source reports: Initially, a first-round RT-PCR of the TCR CDR3 employed the HTBI primer set.

Sample: peripheral blood mononuclear cells (PBMCs), taken at new diagnosis, from a patient treated with antithyroid drugs. This TCR was sampled from a woman aged 25 to 39 with Graves disease. This chain links TRBV20-1 with TRBJ2-3, with D perhaps TRBD1 or TRBD2 (5 bases each). The CDR3: CSAPGPGTADTQYF. CDR3 DNA: TGCAGTGCCCCAGGGCCGGGGACGGCAGATACGCAGTATTTT.